Included here is one T cell receptor beta chain sequence, with context. This specimen comes from a study of blood T cell repertoires in COVID-19. Germline-derived CDR1 and CDR2 are SQVTM and ANQGSEA. V shed 6 bases, J shed 4 bases, and the junction held 4 bases outside the gene matches. This CDR3 has 13 residues. TCRdb keeps only in-frame clones here, not all; method: immunoSEQ multiplex PCR. This table has under 300,000 clones, 80% to 90% appearing once. The sequence came from a woman aged 50 to 60 who had recovered from COVID-19. The chain is built from TRBV29-1 and TRBJ2-7, with 12 bases aligning to TRBD1. Input material: peripheral blood. CDR3 coding DNA: TGCAGCGTACCGGGACAGGGGGCTTACGAGCAGTACTTC. The encoded protein is CSVPGQGAYEQYF.